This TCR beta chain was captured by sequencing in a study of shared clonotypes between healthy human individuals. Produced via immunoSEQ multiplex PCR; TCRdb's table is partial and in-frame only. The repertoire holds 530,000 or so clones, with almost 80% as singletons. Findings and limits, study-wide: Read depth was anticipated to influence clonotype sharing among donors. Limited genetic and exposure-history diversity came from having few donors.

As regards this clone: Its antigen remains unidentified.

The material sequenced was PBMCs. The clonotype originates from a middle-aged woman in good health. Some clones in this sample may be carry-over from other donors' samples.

This CDR3 is CSAGLPDAEAFF. CDR3 nucleotides: TGCAGCGCAGGGCTACCGGACGCTGAAGCTTTCTTT. This rearrangement joins TRBV29-1 to TRBJ1-1; tentative D call: TRBD1 (5 bases). The CDR3 has 12 amino acids. The V and J ends lost 7 bases and 6 bases respectively, with 15 bases between them. CDR1 is SQVTM and CDR2 is ANQGSEA in the germline V gene. The complete variable domain, with remaining parts taken from reference TRBV29-1 and TRBJ1-1, reads SAVISQKPSRDICQRGTSLTIQCQVDSQVTMMFWYRQQPGQSLTLIATANQGSEATYESGFVIDKFPISRPNLTFSTLTVSNMSPEDSSIYLCSAGLPDAEAFFGQGTRLTVV.